The 6 T cell receptor beta chains below come from one sample, sequenced in a study of blood T cell repertoires in COVID-19. Clones were read by immunoSEQ multiplex PCR, and TCRdb kept only the in-frame ones, dropping some. The repertoire has hundreds of thousands of clones, around nine tenths of them found once; the top ten carry about 7%. Source material: peripheral blood. These receptors all come from a woman in her seventies with COVID-19, enrolled during active disease.

This clone was seen only once. The CDR3 sequence: CATQGVYFSGANVLTF. CDR3 DNA sequence: TGTGCCACCCAGGGGGTGTACTTTAGTGGGGCCAACGTCCTGACTTTC. This rearrangement joins TRBV10-3 to TRBJ2-6; 7 positions agree with TRBD1. Germline-derived CDR1 and CDR2 are ENHRY and SYGVKD. The CDR3 runs 16 residues. With V trimmed by 10 bases and J by 3 bases, 12 bases remained unmatched.

The chain has TRBV5-1 and TRBJ1-6, with D unresolved. The length of the CDR3 is 15 residues. Germline V gene lookup returns CDR1 SGHRS and CDR2 YFSETQ. V lost 7 bases, J lost 7 bases, and 18 bases lay in between. CDR3 amino acids: CASRGDGGSNSPLHF. The CDR3 DNA reads TGCGCCAGCCGTGGAGACGGCGGATCGAATTCACCCCTCCACTTT.

The J gene is TRBJ1-2, the V gene TRBV7-2; the match to TRBD1 covers 11 bases. Germline CDR1 is SGHTA and CDR2 is FQGNSA. Trimming cost V 4 bases and J 4 bases; bases outside gene matches: 2. This CDR3 region has 14 residues. The CDR3 DNA is TGTGCCAGCAGCTCGGACAGGGGGCTCTATGGCTACACCTTC. Its protein product is CASSSDRGLYGYTF.

The CDR3 nucleotides read TGTGCCAGCAGCTTGGGGGGACAGCAAGAGACCCAGTACTTC. Protein: CASSLGGQQETQYF. V gene TRBV7-9 combines with J gene TRBJ2-5, with a possible D match to TRBD1 (7 bases). This CDR3 is 14 amino acids long. Germline V gene lookup returns CDR1 SEHNR and CDR2 FQNEAQ (reference sequence). The V gene lost 3 bases and the J gene lost 2 bases, with 10 bases spanning the gap.

V usage is TRBV6-6 and J usage is TRBJ1-3; TRBD1 agrees at 8 bases. Trimming at V came to 10 bases and at J to 0 bases, leaving 5 bases not matched to a gene. This CDR3 contains 14 residues. Germline V gene sequence: CDR1 MNHNY, CDR2 SVGAGI (reference sequence). In nucleotides, the CDR3 is TGTGCCACCTTTGACAGGGGCTCTGGAAACACCATATATTTT. Its translation: CATFDRGSGNTIYF.

DNA for the CDR3: TGTGCCAGCAGCTTAGGGGCAGGGGACGGCTACACCTTC. This encodes CASSLGAGDGYTF. The chain is built from TRBV7-2 and TRBJ1-2, with a weak D call TRBD1 (6 bases). The ends were cut back, 1 base at V and 8 bases at J, with 11 bases in the middle. The length of the CDR3 is 13 residues. The germline CDR1 and CDR2 sequences are SGHTA and FQGNSA.